The 17 T cell receptor beta chains below all came from one sample that was sequenced in a study of blood T cell repertoires in COVID-19. This table comes from immunoSEQ multiplex PCR, and its TCRdb copy is limited to in-frame clones, with some not included. The sample has approximately 170,000 clones, about 86% seen once. Sequenced: peripheral blood. The receptor set was obtained from a woman in her fifties or sixties with COVID-19, enrolled during active disease.

The chain is built from TRBV19 and TRBJ2-5; D ambiguous. This CDR3 has 13 residues. Looked up from germline, CDR1 is LNHDA and CDR2 is SQIVND (reference sequence). The V end was cut by 5 bases, the J end by 0 bases, with 7 bases between. CDR3 sequence (DNA): TGTGCCAGTAGTTGGGCAGACCAAGAGACCCAGTACTTC. As protein: CASSWADQETQYF. Supplemented by reference TRBV19 and TRBJ2-5, the full variable domain reads DGGITQSPKYLFRKEGQNVTLSCEQNLNHDAMYWYRQDPGQGLRLIYYSQIVNDFQKGDIAEGYSVSREKKESFPLTVTSAQKNPTAFYLCASSWADQETQYFGPGTRLLVL.

This chain connects TRBV5-1 to TRBJ2-3; 8 bases are a match to TRBD2. The CDR3 length is 17 residues. After removal of 0 bases from V and 0 bases from J, the junction contained 6 bases not matched to a gene. Per the germline V gene, CDR1 is SGHRS and CDR2 is YFSETQ. CDR3: CASSLALAVASTDTQYF. CDR3 coding DNA: TGCGCCAGCAGCTTGGCACTAGCGGTAGCTAGCACAGATACGCAGTATTTT.

The chain joins TRBV14 to TRBJ1-4; 9 bases line up with TRBD1. The V segment lost 2 bases and the J segment 5 bases; nucleotides outside the gene matches: 3. The CDR3 totals 15 residues. In germline, CDR1 is SGHDN, CDR2 FVKESK. The CDR3 nucleotides read TGTGCCAGCAGCCAATGGACAGGGGAAAATGAAAAACTGTTTTTT. This translates into CASSQWTGENEKLFF.

The rearrangement uses TRBV7-2 and TRBJ2-3; maybe TRBD2 (6 bases). The germline V gene encodes CDR1 SGHTA and CDR2 FQGNSA. This CDR3 has 15 residues. The germline V and J ends were trimmed by 5 bases and 0 bases, with 12 bases remaining between them. CDR3 protein: CASSPVGGSTDTQYF. CDR3 sequence (DNA): TGTGCCAGCAGCCCCGTGGGGGGTAGCACAGATACGCAGTATTTT.

The gene calls are TRBV4-3 and TRBJ2-1, with unresolved D. The CDR3 covers 14 residues. Trimming cost V 1 base and J 8 bases, with 12 bases left between them. Germline CDR1 is LGHNA and CDR2 is YSLEER. This CDR3 is CASSQGSFFYEQFF. The CDR3 nucleotides read TGCGCCAGCAGCCAAGGAAGCTTCTTCTATGAGCAGTTCTTC.

This chain joins TRBV6-5 and TRBJ1-1; possible D gene TRBD1, 5 bases. The CDR3 has 15 amino acids. Trimming cost V 0 bases and J 4 bases, with 12 bases left between them. In germline, CDR1 is MNHEY, CDR2 SVGAGI. The CDR3 reads CASSYSIQGSTEAFF. CDR3 nucleotide sequence: TGTGCCAGCAGTTACTCTATTCAGGGATCCACTGAAGCTTTCTTT.

The rearrangement uses TRBV4-3 and TRBJ2-7; weak D call: TRBD2 (5 bases). Germline CDR1 LGHNA, CDR2 YSLEER. This CDR3 spans 16 amino acids. Trimming removed 0 bases at V and 2 bases at J, with 14 bases between. The CDR3, as DNA: TGCGCCAGCAGCCAAGATGCGGGCCGGATGACCTACGAGCAGTACTTC. Amino acids: CASSQDAGRMTYEQYF.

This chain connects TRBV28 to TRBJ1-4; TRBD1 matches 7 bases. With 4 bases clipped from V and 2 bases from J, the junction kept 7 bases outside the gene matches. CDR1 is MDHEN and CDR2 is SYDVKM in the germline V gene. The CDR3 extends over 16 amino acids. CDR3 loop: CASSSPTGVTNEKLFF. The CDR3 DNA follows: TGTGCCAGCAGTTCCCCCACAGGGGTGACTAATGAAAAACTGTTTTTT.

This clone has only one observation. The genes are TRBV11-1 and TRBJ1-4; TRBD1 aligns across 7 bases. The germline V gene encodes CDR1 SGHAT and CDR2 FQDESV (reference sequence). V lost 6 bases to trimming and J lost 4 bases; unmatched junction nucleotides: 8. This CDR3 comprises 15 residues. CDR3 DNA: TGTGCCAGCAGTTACAGGGGACACCATAATGAAAAACTGTTTTTT. Translation gives CASSYRGHHNEKLFF.

Notes on this clone: Additional DNA sequences in this sample encode the identical CDR3. This rearrangement joins TRBV10-3 to TRBJ1-5; weak D call: TRBD1 (5 bases). The CDR3 runs to 13 residues. The germline V gene encodes CDR1 ENHRY and CDR2 SYGVKD. Trimming left V 3 bases short and J 7 bases short, with 10 bases between. In DNA form, the CDR3 reads TGTGCCATCAGTGAAACGGGGGGACAGCCCCAGCATTTT. It specifies CAISETGGQPQHF.

This clone was picked up a small number of times. The V gene is TRBV7-9, the J gene TRBJ2-3; D remains ambiguous. Deletions cut 1 base from V and 2 bases from J, with 7 bases between. The CDR3 consists of 14 residues. Looked up from germline, CDR1 is SEHNR and CDR2 is FQNEAQ (reference sequence). CDR3 sequence reads: CASSLGQFTDTQYF. The CDR3 bases are TGTGCCAGCAGCTTAGGTCAGTTCACAGATACGCAGTATTTT.

J is TRBJ2-1 and V is TRBV7-9; 9 positions match TRBD1. CDR1 SEHNR and CDR2 FQNEAQ come from the germline V gene (reference sequence). CDR3 length equals 16 residues. The V and J ends lost 0 bases and 8 bases, in that order; junction bases with no gene match: 8. The CDR3 here is CASSLAGTGRLDEQFF. In nucleotides, the CDR3 is TGTGCCAGCAGCTTAGCGGGGACAGGGCGTTTGGATGAGCAGTTCTTC. Supplemented by reference TRBV7-9 and TRBJ2-1, the full variable domain reads DTGVSQNPRHKITKRGQNVTFRCDPISEHNRLYWYRQTLGQGPEFLTYFQNEAQLEKSRLLSDRFSAERPKGSFSTLEIQRTEQGDSAMYLCASSLAGTGRLDEQFFGPGTRLTVL.

The chain employs TRBV5-6 and TRBJ2-3, with unresolved D. Germline V CDR1 and CDR2: SGHDT, YYEEEE. The CDR3 loop spans 14 amino acids. Trimming took 1 base from V and 0 from J, leaving 6 bases between them. CDR3 coding DNA: TGTGCCAGCAGCTTGCTTGGCAGCACAGATACGCAGTATTTT. Amino acids: CASSLLGSTDTQYF.

The rearrangement links TRBV24-1 to TRBJ2-1; D remains ambiguous. The CDR3 spans 16 residues. Germline V gene data show CDR1 as KGHDR and CDR2 as SFDVKD. V shed 6 bases and J shed 2 bases, with 16 bases lying between them. The CDR3 spells CATSSSRTHPYNEQFF. The CDR3 DNA sequence: TGTGCCACCAGTTCAAGCCGAACCCATCCCTACAATGAGCAGTTCTTC.

This clone was counted a single time. This chain connects TRBV28 to TRBJ2-1; 9 bases fit TRBD1. The V gene end was trimmed by 10 bases and the J gene end by 9 bases; junction bases not matched to a gene: 13. This CDR3 is built from 14 residues. The germline CDR1 and CDR2 sequences are MDHEN and SYDVKM. The CDR3 protein is CATANRGRVVEQFF. CDR3 coding DNA: TGTGCCACCGCGAACAGGGGGCGAGTAGTTGAGCAGTTCTTC.

The chain carries TRBV4-2 and TRBJ1-5; D is ambiguous. Trimming stripped 0 bases from V and 7 bases from J, with 7 bases between. The germline gives CDR1 LGHNA, CDR2 YNFKEQ. CDR3 length equals 13 residues. CDR3 in amino acids: CASSQDRGQPQHF. CDR3 DNA: TGTGCCAGCAGCCAAGACCGGGGACAGCCCCAGCATTTT.

This clone occurred a few times. In DNA, the CDR3 is TGTGCCAGCAGCGTACTCACACTAACGTCCTACGAGCAGTACTTC. It encodes CASSVLTLTSYEQYF. The chain carries TRBV7-2 and TRBJ2-7; D is unclear. CDR1 is SGHTA and CDR2 is FQGNSA in the germline V gene. The CDR3 runs to 15 residues. Between the trimmed V and J ends, which lost 5 bases and 1 base, there was a span of 15 bases.